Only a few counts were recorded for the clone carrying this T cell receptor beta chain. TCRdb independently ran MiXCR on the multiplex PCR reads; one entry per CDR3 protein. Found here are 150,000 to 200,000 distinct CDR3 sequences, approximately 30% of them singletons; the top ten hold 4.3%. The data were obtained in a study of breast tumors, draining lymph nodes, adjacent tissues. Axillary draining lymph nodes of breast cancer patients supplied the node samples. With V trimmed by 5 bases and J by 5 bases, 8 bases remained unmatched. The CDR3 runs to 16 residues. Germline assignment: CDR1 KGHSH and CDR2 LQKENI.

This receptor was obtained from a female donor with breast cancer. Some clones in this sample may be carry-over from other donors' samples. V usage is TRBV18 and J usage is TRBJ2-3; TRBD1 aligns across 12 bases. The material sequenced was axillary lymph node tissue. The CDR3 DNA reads TGTGCCAGCTCATCTCGAGGGACAGGGGGCCAAGATACGCAGTATTTT. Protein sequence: CASSSRGTGGQDTQYF.